Each of the 28 T cell receptor beta chains below was sequenced from the same sample in a study of blood T cell repertoires in COVID-19. This table comes from immunoSEQ multiplex PCR, and its TCRdb copy is limited to in-frame clones, with some not included. The sample shows around 290,000 clones, 75% to 90% of them seen only once. Sequencing used peripheral blood. The receptors here all came from a woman aged 70-85 years with COVID-19, enrolled during active disease.

This clone was counted a single time. The CDR3 sequence: CASSDWGQNQETQYF. DNA for the CDR3: TGTGCCAGCAGTGACTGGGGCCAAAACCAAGAGACCCAGTACTTC. The J gene is TRBJ2-5, the V gene TRBV2; TRBD1 is a possible D gene (5 bases). Looked up from germline, CDR1 is SNHLY and CDR2 is FYNNEI. Trimming removed 3 bases from V and 0 bases from J, with 11 bases in between. CDR3 length equals 15 residues.

The chain combines TRBV2 with TRBJ1-2; 7 bases line up with TRBD1. Germline V CDR1 and CDR2: SNHLY, FYNNEI. This CDR3 comprises 14 residues. Trimming took 4 bases from V and 2 from J; bases not matched to a gene: 4. The CDR3 region has the DNA TGTGCCAGCAGTGGCCGGGACAGAAACTATGGCTACACCTTC. It yields the protein CASSGRDRNYGYTF.

The gene calls are TRBV29-1 and TRBJ2-1; TRBD2 might be the D (7 bases). V was clipped by 6 bases and J by 0 bases, with 15 bases between them. This CDR3 has 15 residues. The germline gives CDR1 SQVTM, CDR2 ANQGSEA. Here the CDR3 reads CSVLGGASSYNEQFF. The CDR3 DNA follows: TGCAGCGTATTAGGGGGGGCTAGCTCCTACAATGAGCAGTTCTTC.

This rearrangement joins TRBV9 to TRBJ1-1; D possibly corresponds to TRBD1 (5 bases). V was pared by 0 bases and J by 11 bases, with 20 bases between. Germline loops: CDR1 SGDLS, CDR2 YYNGEE. CDR3 length: 15 amino acids. DNA for the CDR3: TGTGCCAGCAGCGTAGATCTATCAGGGAGGTATGGGGCTTTCTTT. It translates to CASSVDLSGRYGAFF.

V usage is TRBV6-5 and J usage is TRBJ1-5; the D is unclear. V dropped 10 bases and J dropped 1 base, with 17 bases sitting between them. Germline CDR1 reads MNHEY; CDR2 reads SVGAGI. The CDR3 length is 15 residues. This chain's CDR3 is CATGLGLMSNQPQHF. The CDR3 bases are TGTGCCACTGGGCTCGGACTGATGAGCAATCAGCCCCAGCATTTT.

This sequence joins TRBV7-6 and TRBJ2-1; 7 nucleotides align to TRBD2. Trimming at V came to 1 base and at J to 7 bases, leaving 10 bases not matched to a gene. Germline CDR1 and CDR2: SGHVS and FNYEAQ. The CDR3 has 16 amino acids. The CDR3 spells CASSLGLAVDRNEQFF. The DNA for the CDR3 is TGTGCCAGCAGCTTAGGGCTAGCGGTGGATCGAAATGAGCAGTTCTTC.

About this clone itself: The sample contains more than one DNA sequence encoding this CDR3. This chain uses TRBV27 with TRBJ2-7; D not resolved. Trimming cost V 6 bases and J 1 base, with 4 bases left between them. This CDR3 is built from 11 residues. Germline V lookup: CDR1 MNHEY, CDR2 SMNVEV (reference sequence). The chain's CDR3 is CASSSSYEQYF. As DNA, the CDR3 is TGTGCCAGCAGCTCTTCCTACGAGCAGTACTTC.

The chain couples TRBV7-2 to TRBJ2-1, with 10 bases lining up with TRBD1. In germline, CDR1 is SGHTA, CDR2 FQGNSA. The CDR3 is 18 residues long. Trimming removed 1 base from V and 6 bases from J; junction bases left unmatched: 12. CDR3 loop: CASSLGWGGQGRPNEQFF. The CDR3 region has the DNA TGTGCCAGCAGCTTAGGTTGGGGGGGACAGGGGCGCCCCAATGAGCAGTTCTTC.

The genes are TRBV27 and TRBJ1-2, with no clear D. From germline, CDR1 is MNHEY and CDR2 SMNVEV (reference sequence). The CDR3 contains 15 residues. V lost 0 bases, J lost 4 bases, and 12 bases lay in between. The CDR3 bases are TGTGCCAGCAGTTTATCCACAGTTACCCGCTATGGCTACACCTTC. This codes for CASSLSTVTRYGYTF.

The chain carries TRBV2 and TRBJ1-1; no definite D call. The length of the CDR3 is 14 residues. Germline CDR1 and CDR2: SNHLY and FYNNEI. With 7 bases removed from V and 1 base from J, the gap between germline ends came to 13 bases. The CDR3 loop is CASTPDITNTEAFF. CDR3 DNA sequence: TGTGCCAGCACTCCTGACATCACGAACACTGAAGCTTTCTTT.

The CDR3 spells CASSFGSQPQHF. DNA of the CDR3: TGTGCCAGCAGTTTCGGGAGTCAGCCCCAGCATTTT. This chain uses TRBV28 with TRBJ1-5; D not certain. Germline V lookup: CDR1 MDHEN, CDR2 SYDVKM. V was pared by 3 bases and J by 6 bases, with 6 bases between. This CDR3 region has 12 residues.

There are a few counts of this clone. J is TRBJ2-7 and V is TRBV27; TRBD2 matches at 10 bases. V shed 4 bases, J shed 0 bases, and the junction held 6 bases outside the gene matches. Germline loops: CDR1 MNHEY, CDR2 SMNVEV (reference sequence). CDR3 length equals 16 residues. Here the CDR3 reads CASSSSSGGLSYEQYF. CDR3 nucleotides: TGTGCCAGCAGTTCCTCTAGCGGGGGCCTCTCCTACGAGCAGTACTTC.

A remark on this clone: The same CDR3 arises from other DNA sequences in this sample as well. The chain carries TRBV28 and TRBJ1-5; 7 bases are shared with TRBD1. Germline lookup yields CDR1 MDHEN and CDR2 SYDVKM. The CDR3 runs to 15 residues. The ends lost 4 bases at V and 4 bases at J; junction bases unmatched: 7. The CDR3 DNA is TGTGCCAGCAGTTCCGGGACAGTCAGGAATCAGCCCCAGCATTTT. It specifies CASSSGTVRNQPQHF.

This sequence joins TRBV5-6 and TRBJ1-5; D is uncertain. Trimming removed 0 bases from V and 5 bases from J, with 3 bases in between. There are 12 residues in the CDR3. Germline V gene sequence: CDR1 SGHDT, CDR2 YYEEEE. The CDR3: CASSLADQPQHF. CDR3 nucleotides: TGTGCCAGCAGCTTGGCAGATCAGCCCCAGCATTTT.

V is TRBV7-2 and J is TRBJ2-3; 9 bases fit TRBD2. CDR3 length: 14 residues. The ends lost 7 bases at V and 5 bases at J; junction bases unmatched: 7. CDR1 and CDR2 (germline): SGHTA, FQGNSA. In DNA form, the CDR3 reads TGTGCCAGCACCTCCGGGACTAGCTTAGATACGCAGTATTTT. This gives the protein CASTSGTSLDTQYF.

CDR3 nucleotides: TGTGCCAGCAGACAGGGTAGTTCCTACAATGAGCAGTTCTTC. Translated, it gives CASRQGSSYNEQFF. The V call is TRBV6-5, the J call TRBJ2-1; a possible D gene is TRBD1 (6 bases). V was pared by 6 bases and J by 1 base, with 10 bases between. There are 14 residues in the CDR3. Per germline, CDR1 MNHEY and CDR2 SVGAGI.

The chain recombines TRBV7-9 with TRBJ1-1; TRBD1 matches at 9 bases. Germline trimming cut 5 bases from V and 1 base from J; bases unmatched to any gene: 8. Germline V gene data show CDR1 as SEHNR and CDR2 as FQNEAQ (reference sequence). This CDR3 is built from 16 residues. The CDR3 region has the DNA TGTGCCAGCAGCCGAGGGCCGGGACAGGGGAACACTGAAGCTTTCTTT. Translating it yields CASSRGPGQGNTEAFF.

The CDR3 DNA reads as TGTGCCAGTAGCAATACGGGGGGGACCGGAAACACCATATATTTT. Translated: CASSNTGGTGNTIYF. The rearrangement links TRBV19 to TRBJ1-3; the D gene is possibly TRBD1 (5 bases). The CDR3 has 15 amino acids. Germline CDR1 LNHDA, CDR2 SQIVND (reference sequence). The V and J ends lost 6 bases and 4 bases respectively, with 16 bases between them.

The chain links TRBV6-5 to TRBJ1-5; D is uncertain. This CDR3 has 14 amino acids. V dropped 5 bases and J dropped 0 bases, with 8 bases sitting between them. Germline CDR1 is MNHEY and CDR2 is SVGAGI. CDR3 coding DNA: TGTGCCAGCAGTATCGGGGATAGCAATCAGCCCCAGCATTTT. Amino acids: CASSIGDSNQPQHF.

This chain joins TRBV28 and TRBJ1-6; unclear D gene. This CDR3 comprises 19 residues. Germline loops: CDR1 MDHEN, CDR2 SYDVKM. Trimming cost V 3 bases and J 0 bases, with 18 bases left between them. CDR3 sequence: CASSFPSLTQPSYNSPLHF. The CDR3 region has the DNA TGTGCCAGCAGTTTTCCCTCTTTGACACAACCCTCCTATAATTCACCCCTCCACTTT.

The chain links TRBV6-6 to TRBJ1-1, with 8 nucleotides matching TRBD1. Germline lookup yields CDR1 MNHNY and CDR2 SVGAGI (reference sequence). CDR3 length equals 12 residues. The ends lost 5 bases at V and 8 bases at J; junction bases unmatched: 4. In DNA form, the CDR3 reads TGTGCCAGCAGTACCCGACAGGGGGAAGCTTTCTTT. It translates to CASSTRQGEAFF.

This chain links TRBV19 with TRBJ1-4; the D is unclear. This CDR3 has 15 amino acids. The V and J ends lost 1 base and 1 base respectively, with 7 bases between them. Germline V lookup: CDR1 LNHDA, CDR2 SQIVND (reference sequence). CDR3 in amino acids: CASSIVAETNEKLFF. In nucleotides, the CDR3 is TGTGCCAGTAGTATAGTCGCGGAAACTAATGAAAAACTGTTTTTT.

The chain employs TRBV2 and TRBJ2-6; a weak D match, TRBD2 (6 bases). Trimming pared 3 bases from V and 4 bases from J, leaving 13 bases between. This CDR3 is built from 16 residues. Germline V lookup: CDR1 SNHLY, CDR2 FYNNEI. Here the CDR3 reads CASSDHRLGGANVLTF. CDR3 coding DNA: TGTGCCAGCAGTGATCACAGACTAGGGGGGGCCAACGTCCTGACTTTC.

This clone was observed a single time. This rearrangement joins TRBV20-1 to TRBJ2-2; no definite D call. Trimming removed 3 bases from V and 0 bases from J, with 8 bases in between. Germline loops: CDR1 DFQATT, CDR2 SNEGSKA (reference sequence). The CDR3 is made up of 14 amino acids. The CDR3 is CSASLRSNTGELFF. For the CDR3, the DNA is TGCAGTGCTAGTCTCCGGTCGAACACCGGGGAGCTGTTTTTT.

There are many counts of this clone. The chain couples TRBV6-5 to TRBJ1-2, with 8 bases aligning to TRBD1. The V gene end was trimmed by 7 bases and the J gene end by 7 bases; junction bases not matched to a gene: 5. Germline CDR1 MNHEY, CDR2 SVGAGI. The CDR3 consists of 12 residues. CDR3 sequence reads: CASIDRGGGYTF. DNA for the CDR3: TGTGCCAGCATCGACAGGGGAGGTGGCTACACCTTC.

The chain couples TRBV6-5 to TRBJ2-7; possible D gene TRBD1, 7 bases. Per germline, CDR1 MNHEY and CDR2 SVGAGI. The length of the CDR3 is 16 residues. V was shortened by 2 bases and J by 6 bases, with 20 bases between the two germline ends. CDR3 DNA sequence: TGTGCCAGCAGTTACCCCCAGGCAGGGGGGATCTTCGAGCAGTACTTC. Translating gives CASSYPQAGGIFEQYF.

The chain recombines TRBV13 with TRBJ2-7; TRBD2 matches at 10 bases. The CDR3 is 15 amino acids. Germline V gives CDR1 PRHDT, CDR2 FYEKMQ (reference sequence). V was clipped by 4 bases and J by 2 bases; unmatched bases: 5. CDR3 DNA: TGTGCCAGCAGCTCCCGGAGCGGGGGGGCCTACGAGCAGTACTTC. Translating it yields CASSSRSGGAYEQYF.

The chain couples TRBV7-8 to TRBJ1-5, with D possibly matching TRBD1 (6 bases). V was clipped by 1 base and J by 1 base, with 11 bases between them. This CDR3 contains 16 residues. Per the germline V gene, CDR1 is SGHVS and CDR2 is FQNEAQ. The chain's CDR3 is CASSLVGTQSNQPQHF. CDR3 in DNA: TGTGCCAGCAGCTTAGTAGGGACACAGAGCAATCAGCCCCAGCATTTT.